A selection of T cell receptor beta chains follows, all from one sample in a study of blood T cell repertoires in COVID-19. Clones were sequenced by immunoSEQ multiplex PCR, and TCRdb holds only the in-frame ones, with some missing. The sample holds 100,000 to 150,000 clones; approximately 84% are singletons and the top ten take about a sixth. The specimen was peripheral blood. The receptors derive from a woman older than 75 with acute or convalescent COVID-19. Each CDR3 is given with its conserved first and last residue. Fields, in order: clone size, J gene, V gene, D gene, CDR3 DNA, CDR3 protein. A D gene is named only where the DNA matches it firmly. Some rows mark clone size as missing; the rest say once, few, many or name a class of expanded clone.

size: -; J: TRBJ2-7; V: TRBV3-1/TRBV3-2; D: -; DNA: TGTGCCAGCAGCCCTCAGCGCAGCTCCTACGAGCAGTACTTC; CDR3: CASSPQRSSYEQYF
size: -; J: TRBJ1-5; V: TRBV27; D: -; DNA: TGTGCCAGCAGGAACGCGGGGACGGCCAATCAGCCCCAGCATTTT; CDR3: CASRNAGTANQPQHF
size: -; J: TRBJ1-1; V: TRBV19; D: -; DNA: TGTGCCAGTAGTGGAAACCCCAGGGGCGGGAACACTGAAGCTTTCTTT; CDR3: CASSGNPRGGNTEAFF
size: -; J: TRBJ1-5; V: TRBV19; D: TRBD1; DNA: TGTGCCAGTAGGGGACAGGATGAAACCTGGGGTCAGCCCCAGCATTTT; CDR3: CASRGQDETWGQPQHF
size: -; J: TRBJ2-5; V: TRBV7-9; D: -; DNA: TGTGCCAGCAGCCTTGGACCAGGGGTCCAAGAGACCCAGTACTTC; CDR3: CASSLGPGVQETQYF
size: -; J: TRBJ1-5; V: TRBV30; D: -; DNA: TGTGCCTGGAGTGTAGGTCCAGGGTGGGCTTCGCCCCAGCATTTT; CDR3: CAWSVGPGWASPQHF
size: -; J: TRBJ2-3; V: TRBV19; D: -; DNA: TGTGCCAGTAGTACCCGAGACATGACCTCTAGCACAGATACGCAGTATTTT; CDR3: CASSTRDMTSSTDTQYF
size: -; J: TRBJ2-1; V: TRBV9; D: TRBD2; DNA: TGTGCCAGCAGCGTAGGGACTAGCGTCAATGAGCAGTTCTTC; CDR3: CASSVGTSVNEQFF
size: -; J: TRBJ2-7; V: TRBV30; D: -; DNA: TGTGCCTGGAGTCAGGGGAACTACGAGCAGTACTTC; CDR3: CAWSQGNYEQYF
size: few; J: TRBJ1-4; V: TRBV19; D: -; DNA: TGTGCCAGTAGTATAGGTCCCCCGCAGGAAAAACTGTTTTTT; CDR3: CASSIGPPQEKLFF
size: -; J: TRBJ1-1; V: TRBV5-8; D: -; DNA: TGTGCCAGCAGCAACCGTTTAAGCAACACTGAAGCTTTCTTT; CDR3: CASSNRLSNTEAFF
size: -; J: TRBJ2-1; V: TRBV11-3; D: -; DNA: TGTGCCAGCAGCTTAGACCCTCTCAATGAGCAGTTCTTC; CDR3: CASSLDPLNEQFF
size: -; J: TRBJ2-3; V: TRBV5-4; D: TRBD2; DNA: TGTGCCAGCAGCTTGGAGCCTAGCGGGGCCAGAGATACGCAGTATTTT; CDR3: CASSLEPSGARDTQYF
size: -; J: TRBJ1-2; V: TRBV6-6; D: -; DNA: TGTGCCAGCAGTCCATTCACGACAGACCAAAGGGTCTATGGCTACACCTTC; CDR3: CASSPFTTDQRVYGYTF
size: once; J: TRBJ2-3; V: TRBV5-1; D: TRBD2; DNA: TGCGCCAGCAGCTATGAGTTTGGACTAGCGGGGGGCGATACGCAGTATTTT; CDR3: CASSYEFGLAGGDTQYF
size: -; J: TRBJ1-6; V: TRBV15; D: TRBD1; DNA: TGTGCCACCAGCGCACACAGGGGGCCAAATGATTCACCCCTCCACTTT; CDR3: CATSAHRGPNDSPLHF
size: -; J: TRBJ1-2; V: TRBV7-9; D: TRBD1; DNA: TGTGCCAGCAGCTTTACAGGGGAATATGGCTACACCTTC; CDR3: CASSFTGEYGYTF
size: -; J: TRBJ1-1; V: TRBV27; D: -; DNA: TGTGCCAGCAGCGCTCGGAGGGGCACTGAAGCTTTCTTT; CDR3: CASSARRGTEAFF
size: -; J: TRBJ2-1; V: TRBV5-4; D: TRBD1; DNA: TGTGCCAGCACCACCGGGACAGGGGGTTACAATGAGCAGTTCTTC; CDR3: CASTTGTGGYNEQFF
size: -; J: TRBJ2-1; V: TRBV3-1/TRBV3-2; D: TRBD2; DNA: TGTGCCAGCAGCCGGTTGACTAGCGGAGCCTACAATGAGCAGTTCTTC; CDR3: CASSRLTSGAYNEQFF
size: -; J: TRBJ1-6; V: TRBV5-6; D: -; DNA: TGTGCCAGCAGCATATACTCCGCGGGGTGGTCCTATAATTCACCCCTCCACTTT; CDR3: CASSIYSAGWSYNSPLHF
size: -; J: TRBJ2-7; V: TRBV9; D: -; DNA: TGTGCCAGCAGCGGTGAAGGGGCCCGCGAGCAGTACTTC; CDR3: CASSGEGAREQYF
size: -; J: TRBJ2-7; V: TRBV5-5; D: -; DNA: TGTGCCAGCAGCCTGACATCAGACGAGCAGTACTTC; CDR3: CASSLTSDEQYF
size: -; J: TRBJ1-1; V: TRBV11-2; D: -; DNA: TGTGCCAGCAGCTCGCGAAAGATGAACACTGAAGCTTTCTTT; CDR3: CASSSRKMNTEAFF
size: -; J: TRBJ2-7; V: TRBV29-1; D: TRBD1; DNA: TGCAGCGCCTCGACAGGGGGTTCCTACGAGCAGTACTTC; CDR3: CSASTGGSYEQYF
size: -; J: TRBJ2-6; V: TRBV6-5; D: -; DNA: TGTGCCAGCACCCTAAACAGGGCTGGGGCCAACGTCCTGACTTTC; CDR3: CASTLNRAGANVLTF
size: -; J: TRBJ1-3; V: TRBV7-9; D: -; DNA: TGTGCCAGCAGCTTATCAGGAAACACCATATATTTT; CDR3: CASSLSGNTIYF
size: -; J: TRBJ1-1; V: TRBV2; D: -; DNA: TGTGCCAGCACGTTCGTGGATATTGGGACTACAGCTTTCTTT; CDR3: CASTFVDIGTTAFF
size: once; J: TRBJ1-2; V: TRBV12-3/TRBV12-4; D: -; DNA: TGTGCCAGCAGTTTTAACAGGGTGGGTGGCTACACCTTC; CDR3: CASSFNRVGGYTF
size: -; J: TRBJ1-1; V: TRBV7-2; D: TRBD1; DNA: TGTGCCAGCAGCTTAGGGGACAGATTGAACACTGAAGCTTTCTTT; CDR3: CASSLGDRLNTEAFF
size: -; J: TRBJ2-3; V: TRBV7-9; D: -; DNA: TGTGCCAGCAGCCAGGGACGGGGGTCTTACCTCACAGATACGCAGTATTTT; CDR3: CASSQGRGSYLTDTQYF
size: few; J: TRBJ1-2; V: TRBV14; D: -; DNA: TGTGCCAGCAGCCCACAGGGAGAATACTATGGCTACACCTTC; CDR3: CASSPQGEYYGYTF
size: few; J: TRBJ2-3; V: TRBV6-5; D: -; DNA: TGTGCCGCGAGGGACACCACAGATACGCAGTATTTT; CDR3: CAARDTTDTQYF
size: -; J: TRBJ2-5; V: TRBV20-1; D: TRBD2; DNA: TGCAGTGCTAGTGCGGGACTAGCAGAGACCCAGTACTTC; CDR3: CSASAGLAETQYF
size: -; J: TRBJ1-3; V: TRBV5-1; D: TRBD1; DNA: TGCGCCAGCAGCGGTCAGACAGGGGCTGGAAACACCATATATTTT; CDR3: CASSGQTGAGNTIYF
size: -; J: TRBJ2-3; V: TRBV6-5; D: -; DNA: TGTGCCAGCACCCCCAGGGGATACACAGATACGCAGTATTTT; CDR3: CASTPRGYTDTQYF
size: -; J: TRBJ1-1; V: TRBV7-8; D: TRBD1; DNA: TGTGCCAGCAGCGGCAGGGGGTACACTGAAGCTTTCTTT; CDR3: CASSGRGYTEAFF